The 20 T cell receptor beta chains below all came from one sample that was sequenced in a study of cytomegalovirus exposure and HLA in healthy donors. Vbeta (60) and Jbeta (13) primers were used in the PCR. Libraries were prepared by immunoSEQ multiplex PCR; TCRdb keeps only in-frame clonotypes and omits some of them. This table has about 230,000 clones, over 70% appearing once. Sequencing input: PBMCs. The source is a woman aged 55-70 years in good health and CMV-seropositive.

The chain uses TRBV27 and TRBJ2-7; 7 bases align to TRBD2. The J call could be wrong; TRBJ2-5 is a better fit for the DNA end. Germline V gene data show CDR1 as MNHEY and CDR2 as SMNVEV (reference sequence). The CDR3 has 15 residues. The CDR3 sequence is CASSTPSLAEETQYF. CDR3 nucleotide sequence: TGTGCCAGCAGTACCCCCAGCCTAGCGGAAGAGACCCAGTACTTC.

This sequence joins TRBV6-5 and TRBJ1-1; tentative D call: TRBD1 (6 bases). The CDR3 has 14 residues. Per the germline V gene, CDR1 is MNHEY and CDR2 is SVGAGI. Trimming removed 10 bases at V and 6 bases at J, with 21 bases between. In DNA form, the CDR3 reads TGTGCCACCCTAGGGGGGGCACCCCCCCCTGAAGCTTTCTTT. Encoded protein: CATLGGAPPPEAFF.

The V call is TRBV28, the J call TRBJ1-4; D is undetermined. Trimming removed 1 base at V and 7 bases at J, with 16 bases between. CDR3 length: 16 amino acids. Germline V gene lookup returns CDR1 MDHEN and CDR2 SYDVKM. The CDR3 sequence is CASSLFGQPRGEKLFF. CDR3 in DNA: TGTGCCAGCAGTTTATTCGGGCAGCCCCGGGGTGAAAAACTGTTTTTT. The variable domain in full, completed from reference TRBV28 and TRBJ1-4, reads DVKVTQSSRYLVKRTGEKVFLECVQDMDHENMFWYRQDPGLGLRLIYFSYDVKMKEKGDIPEGYSVSREKKERFSLILESASTNQTSMYLCASSLFGQPRGEKLFFGSGTQLSVL.

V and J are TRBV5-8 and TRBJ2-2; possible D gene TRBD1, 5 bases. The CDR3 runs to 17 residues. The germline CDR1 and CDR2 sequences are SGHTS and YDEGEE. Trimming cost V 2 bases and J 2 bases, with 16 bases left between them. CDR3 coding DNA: TGTGCCAGCAGCTTAGGACCCCGAAGGGGTAACACCGGGGAGCTGTTTTTT. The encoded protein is CASSLGPRRGNTGELFF.

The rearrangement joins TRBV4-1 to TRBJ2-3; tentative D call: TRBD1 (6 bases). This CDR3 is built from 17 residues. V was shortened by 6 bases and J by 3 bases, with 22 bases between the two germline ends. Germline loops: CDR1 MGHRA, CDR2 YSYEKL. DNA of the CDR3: TGCGCCAGCAGTAATCTACAGGTCGGCAGGGGAACAGATACGCAGTATTTT. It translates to CASSNLQVGRGTDTQYF.

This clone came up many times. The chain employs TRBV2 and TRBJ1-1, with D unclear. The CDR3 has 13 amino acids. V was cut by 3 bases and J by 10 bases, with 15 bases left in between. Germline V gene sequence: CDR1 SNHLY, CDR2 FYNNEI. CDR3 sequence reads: CASSDSGERLAFF. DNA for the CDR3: TGTGCCAGCAGTGATAGCGGGGAGCGGTTAGCTTTCTTT.

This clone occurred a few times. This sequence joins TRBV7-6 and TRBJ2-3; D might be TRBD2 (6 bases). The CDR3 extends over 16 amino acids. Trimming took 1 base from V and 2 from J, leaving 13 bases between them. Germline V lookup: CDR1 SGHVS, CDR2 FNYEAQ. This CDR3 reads CASSLVQAGNTDTQYF. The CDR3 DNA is TGTGCCAGCAGCTTAGTTCAAGCGGGCAACACAGATACGCAGTATTTT.

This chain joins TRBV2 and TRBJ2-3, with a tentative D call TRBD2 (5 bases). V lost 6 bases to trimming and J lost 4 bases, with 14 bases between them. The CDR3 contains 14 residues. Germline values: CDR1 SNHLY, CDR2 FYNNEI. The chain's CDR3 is CASSIRLPPDTQYF. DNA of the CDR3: TGTGCCAGCAGCATCAGACTACCTCCAGATACGCAGTATTTT.

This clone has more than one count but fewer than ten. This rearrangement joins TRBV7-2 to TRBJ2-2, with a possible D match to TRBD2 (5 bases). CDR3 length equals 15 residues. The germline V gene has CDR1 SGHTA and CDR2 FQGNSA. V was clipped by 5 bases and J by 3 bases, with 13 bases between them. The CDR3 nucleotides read TGTGCCAGCAGCCCGGCGGGTCTATACACCGGGGAGCTGTTTTTT. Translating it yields CASSPAGLYTGELFF. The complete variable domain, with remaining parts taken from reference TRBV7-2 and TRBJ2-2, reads GAGVSQSPSNKVTEKGKDVELRCDPISGHTALYWYRQSLGQGLEFLIYFQGNSAPDKSGLPSDRFSAERTGGSVSTLTIQRTQQEDSAVYLCASSPAGLYTGELFFGEGSRLTVL.

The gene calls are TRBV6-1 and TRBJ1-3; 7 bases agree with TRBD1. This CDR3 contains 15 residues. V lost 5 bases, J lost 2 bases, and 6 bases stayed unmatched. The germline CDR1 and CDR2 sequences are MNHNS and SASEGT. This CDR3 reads CASSPRGVTGNTIYF. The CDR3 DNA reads TGTGCCAGCAGTCCCAGGGGGGTGACTGGAAACACCATATATTTT.

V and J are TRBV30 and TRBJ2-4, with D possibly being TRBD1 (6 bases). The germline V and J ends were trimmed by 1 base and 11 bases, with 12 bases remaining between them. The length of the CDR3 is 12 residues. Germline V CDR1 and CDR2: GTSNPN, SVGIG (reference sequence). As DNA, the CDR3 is TGTGCCTGGAGTGGACAGGCTAGCCTTCAGTACTTC. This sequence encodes CAWSGQASLQYF.

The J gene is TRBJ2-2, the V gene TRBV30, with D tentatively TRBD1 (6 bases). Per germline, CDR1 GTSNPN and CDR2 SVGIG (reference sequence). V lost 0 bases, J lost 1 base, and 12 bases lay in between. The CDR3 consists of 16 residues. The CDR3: CAWSVRWGRNTGELFF. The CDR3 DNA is TGTGCCTGGAGTGTACGGTGGGGGCGGAACACCGGGGAGCTGTTTTTT. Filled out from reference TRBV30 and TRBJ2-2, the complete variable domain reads SQTIHQWPATLVQPVGSPLSLECTVEGTSNPNLYWYRQAAGRGLQLLFYSVGIGQISSEVPQNLSASRPQDRQFILSSKKLLLSDSGFYLCAWSVRWGRNTGELFFGEGSRLTVL.

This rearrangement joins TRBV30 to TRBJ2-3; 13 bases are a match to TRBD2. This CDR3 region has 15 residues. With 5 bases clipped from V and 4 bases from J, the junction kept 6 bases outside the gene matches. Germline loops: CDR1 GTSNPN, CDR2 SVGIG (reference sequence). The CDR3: CAWLIGLAGADTQYF. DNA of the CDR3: TGTGCCTGGTTGATTGGACTAGCGGGGGCAGATACGCAGTATTTT.

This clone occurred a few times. The CDR3 region has the DNA TGCGCCAGCAGCTTGGGTCTCAGGGGGCGCCTAGGCGGCTACACCTTC. It yields the protein CASSLGLRGRLGGYTF. The chain recombines TRBV5-1 with TRBJ1-2, with TRBD1 matching 8 bases. The CDR3 loop spans 16 amino acids. Germline V gene sequence: CDR1 SGHRS, CDR2 YFSETQ. Trimming at V came to 0 bases and at J to 8 bases, leaving 12 bases not matched to a gene. Combining the CDR3 with reference TRBV5-1 and TRBJ1-2 gives the whole variable domain KAGVTQTPRYLIKTRGQQVTLSCSPISGHRSVSWYQQTPGQGLQFLFEYFSETQRNKGNFPGRFSGRQFSNSRSEMNVSTLELGDSALYLCASSLGLRGRLGGYTFGSGTRLTVV.

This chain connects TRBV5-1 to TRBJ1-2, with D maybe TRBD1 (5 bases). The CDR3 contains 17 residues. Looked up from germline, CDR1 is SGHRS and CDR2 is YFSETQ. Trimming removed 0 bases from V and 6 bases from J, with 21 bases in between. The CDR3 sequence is CASSLGISGRERNGYTF. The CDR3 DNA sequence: TGCGCCAGCAGCTTGGGAATTTCTGGCAGGGAAAGAAATGGCTACACCTTC.

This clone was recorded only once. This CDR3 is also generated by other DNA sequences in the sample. CDR3 in DNA: TGTGCCAGCACCATACAACAGGGAAGCGGCGTCTATTCACCCCTCCACTTT. This sequence encodes CASTIQQGSGVYSPLHF. This chain connects TRBV27 to TRBJ1-6; possible D gene TRBD1, 6 bases. The germline CDR1 and CDR2 sequences are MNHEY and SMNVEV (reference sequence). The CDR3 runs to 17 residues. The V end was cut by 7 bases, the J end by 8 bases, with 24 bases between.

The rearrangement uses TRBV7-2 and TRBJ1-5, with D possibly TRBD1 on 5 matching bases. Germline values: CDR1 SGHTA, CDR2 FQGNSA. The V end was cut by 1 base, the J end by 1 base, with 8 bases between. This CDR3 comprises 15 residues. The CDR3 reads CASSLGGVSNQPQHF. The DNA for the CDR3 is TGTGCCAGCAGCTTAGGGGGGGTCAGCAATCAGCCCCAGCATTTT.

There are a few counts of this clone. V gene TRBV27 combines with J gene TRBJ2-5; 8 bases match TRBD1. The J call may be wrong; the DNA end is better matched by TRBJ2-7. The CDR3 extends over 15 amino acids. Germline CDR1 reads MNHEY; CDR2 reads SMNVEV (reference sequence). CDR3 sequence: CASRSRTGISYEQYF. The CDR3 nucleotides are TGTGCCAGCAGATCCCGGACAGGGATCTCCTACGAGCAGTACTTC.

The DNA of the CDR3 is TGTGCCAGCAGGACAGGCACCTATAATTCACCCCTCCACTTT. Protein: CASRTGTYNSPLHF. The chain combines TRBV6-4 with TRBJ1-6; D is perhaps TRBD1 (6 bases). This CDR3 has 14 residues. Trimming took off 6 bases at V and 2 bases at J, with 8 bases between the two ends. CDR1 is MRHNA and CDR2 is SNTAGT in the germline V gene.

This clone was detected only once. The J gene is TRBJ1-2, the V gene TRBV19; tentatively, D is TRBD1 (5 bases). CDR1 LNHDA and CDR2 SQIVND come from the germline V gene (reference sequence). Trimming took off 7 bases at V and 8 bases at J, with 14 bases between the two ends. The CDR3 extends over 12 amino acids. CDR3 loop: CASNDRGYGYTF. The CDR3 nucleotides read TGTGCCAGTAACGATAGGGGATACGGCTACACCTTC.